This TCR beta chain was sequenced in a study of vaccination effects on CD4 cells after COVID-19. Clones were read by immunoSEQ multiplex PCR, and TCRdb kept only the in-frame ones, dropping some. This repertoire shows over 55,000 clones, approximately 71% found once; its top ten account for about 4%. Viral peptide pools were used in the ViraFEST assay to expand antigen-specific CD4+ T cells, and sequencing came afterward. The culture ran for about 11 days, and then CD4+ T cells were isolated. Nucleocapsid antibodies stayed negative before and after vaccination, showing no earlier SARS-CoV-2 infection. On this clone itself: The target antigen is unknown.

This CDR3 comprises 16 residues. Germline V CDR1 and CDR2: LNHNV, YYDKDF (reference sequence). The V end was cut by 0 bases, the J end by 2 bases, with 8 bases between. The specimen was CD4+ T cells from PBMCs cultured with HCoV-OC43 spike peptides, collected before COVID-19 vaccination. Subset of the sample: HCoV-OC43 spike overlapping peptide pool stimulation. V usage is TRBV15 and J usage is TRBJ1-6; the D is unclear. The TCR was taken from a human donor who received a COVID-19 vaccine. CDR3 region: CATSRDFGTYNSPLHF. CDR3 nucleotide sequence: TGTGCCACCAGCAGAGATTTCGGCACCTATAATTCACCCCTCCACTTT.